The 20 T cell receptor beta chains below all came from one sample that was sequenced in a study of cytomegalovirus exposure and HLA in healthy donors. Use of 60 Vbeta and 13 Jbeta primers characterized the PCR. Sequenced by immunoSEQ multiplex PCR; TCRdb stores in-frame clones only, minus some. This sample carries 200,000 to 250,000 clones, 65% to 80% of them seen once, and the ten largest clones take about 1.7%. Sequencing input: PBMCs. The receptors were sampled from a man over 45 in good health and CMV-seronegative.

This chain joins TRBV7-3 and TRBJ2-1; D gene uncertain. Between the trimmed V and J ends, which lost 5 bases and 8 bases, there was a span of 16 bases. In germline, CDR1 is SGHTA, CDR2 FQGTGA. The CDR3 is 14 amino acids. CDR3 residues: CASSPYYRTDEQFF. The CDR3 nucleotides are TGTGCCAGCAGCCCTTATTATCGCACGGATGAGCAGTTCTTC.

The V gene is TRBV28, the J gene TRBJ1-5; no clear D. Trimming removed 3 bases from V and 0 bases from J, with 12 bases in between. Germline V CDR1 and CDR2: MDHEN, SYDVKM. The CDR3 consists of 16 residues. CDR3 coding DNA: TGTGCCAGCAGTTTTCTACGGGGAAATAGCAATCAGCCCCAGCATTTT. This codes for CASSFLRGNSNQPQHF.

V and J are TRBV4-1 and TRBJ2-6, with D perhaps matching TRBD1 (6 bases). Germline V gives CDR1 MGHRA, CDR2 YSYEKL. V lost 6 bases to trimming and J lost 5 bases, with 8 bases between them. CDR3 length: 13 residues. The CDR3 region has the DNA TGCGCCAGCAGGGGGGCCTGGGCCAACGTCCTGACTTTC. Translation gives CASRGAWANVLTF.

The chain has TRBV9 and TRBJ1-1; weak D call: TRBD1 (5 bases). Trimming removed 0 bases from V and 4 bases from J, with 13 bases in between. Germline values: CDR1 SGDLS, CDR2 YYNGEE. This CDR3 has 15 residues. The CDR3 sequence is CASSVGQGLGTEAFF. In DNA form, the CDR3 reads TGTGCCAGCAGCGTAGGGCAGGGACTGGGCACTGAAGCTTTCTTT.

The genes are TRBV30 and TRBJ2-1, with TRBD2 identical over 14 bases. The germline V gene has CDR1 GTSNPN and CDR2 SVGIG (reference sequence). CDR3 length equals 13 residues. V dropped 7 bases and J dropped 7; count of bases not matched to a gene: 3. This CDR3 reads CASGTSGRNEQFF. The CDR3 coding sequence is TGTGCCTCCGGGACTAGCGGGAGAAATGAGCAGTTCTTC.

This clone was found a few times. The J gene is TRBJ2-3, the V gene TRBV9; perhaps TRBD2 as D (6 bases). The germline V gene encodes CDR1 SGDLS and CDR2 YYNGEE. Deletions cut 0 bases from V and 0 bases from J, with 14 bases between. The CDR3 length is 17 residues. This CDR3 is CASSVGVGSGSTDTQYF. CDR3 nucleotides: TGTGCCAGCAGCGTAGGCGTAGGTAGCGGCAGCACAGATACGCAGTATTTT. The full variable domain, rest sourced from reference TRBV9 and TRBJ2-3, is DSGVTQTPKHLITATGQRVTLRCSPRSGDLSVYWYQQSLDQGLQFLIQYYNGEERAKGNILERFSAQQFPDLHSELNLSSLELGDSALYFCASSVGVGSGSTDTQYFGPGTRLTVL.

The genes are TRBV30 and TRBJ1-1; D uncertain. There are 16 residues in the CDR3. The V gene lost 3 bases and the J gene lost 0 bases, with 17 bases spanning the gap. Germline V lookup: CDR1 GTSNPN, CDR2 SVGIG (reference sequence). The DNA of the CDR3 is TGTGCCTGGAGCCCCGACTACCGGGGTTTGAACACTGAAGCTTTCTTT. Encoded protein: CAWSPDYRGLNTEAFF.

There are a few counts of this clone. The rearrangement joins TRBV5-6 to TRBJ1-1; 8 nucleotides match TRBD1. Per germline, CDR1 SGHDT and CDR2 YYEEEE. The length of the CDR3 is 15 residues. With 1 base clipped from V and 1 base from J, the junction kept 3 bases outside the gene matches. The CDR3 sequence is CASSLTGGANTEAFF. The CDR3 DNA follows: TGTGCCAGCAGCTTGACAGGGGGGGCGAACACTGAAGCTTTCTTT.

The rearrangement uses TRBV20-1 and TRBJ2-1, with D perhaps matching TRBD1 (5 bases). CDR1 is DFQATT, CDR2 SNEGSKA, per germline (reference sequence). The ends were cut back, 3 bases at V and 9 bases at J, with 9 bases in the middle. The CDR3 consists of 11 residues. The CDR3 spells CSASPQGEQFF. CDR3 in DNA: TGCAGTGCTAGCCCTCAGGGTGAGCAGTTCTTC.

This clone was seen a few times. The V call is TRBV19, the J call TRBJ1-1; D is possibly TRBD1 (6 bases). The CDR3 is 17 residues long. The V end lost 3 bases, the J end lost 1 base, and 18 bases lay between the germline ends. The germline CDR1 and CDR2 sequences are LNHDA and SQIVND (reference sequence). CDR3 bases: TGTGCCAGTAGTATCCCGCGACAGGTTCAAGGGAACACTGAAGCTTTCTTT. Its protein is CASSIPRQVQGNTEAFF. Full variable domain (rest looked up from reference TRBV19 and TRBJ1-1): DGGITQSPKYLFRKEGQNVTLSCEQNLNHDAMYWYRQDPGQGLRLIYYSQIVNDFQKGDIAEGYSVSREKKESFPLTVTSAQKNPTAFYLCASSIPRQVQGNTEAFFGQGTRLTVV.

The chain uses TRBV5-1 and TRBJ2-1; 10 bases line up with TRBD2. V lost 3 bases and J lost 6; bases outside the gene matches: 12. The CDR3 is made up of 17 amino acids. Germline CDR1 is SGHRS and CDR2 is YFSETQ. The CDR3 DNA reads as TGCGCCAGCAGCTCGGCACTGGTAGCGGGAGGTATCAATGAGCAGTTCTTC. It translates to CASSSALVAGGINEQFF.

The chain employs TRBV10-3 and TRBJ2-3; 8 nucleotides agree with TRBD2. This CDR3 comprises 14 residues. Germline values: CDR1 ENHRY, CDR2 SYGVKD. The trim removed 9 bases at V and 5 bases at J, leaving 10 bases unmatched. CDR3 in amino acids: CAIARGGVEDTQYF. The DNA for the CDR3 is TGTGCCATTGCTCGGGGGGGAGTCGAAGATACGCAGTATTTT.

The gene calls are TRBV5-1 and TRBJ2-5; D is uncertain. The assigned J gene may be wrong: the sequence end matches TRBJ2-7 better. This CDR3 has 11 residues. Germline V gene sequence: CDR1 SGHRS, CDR2 YFSETQ. CDR3 DNA: TGCGCCAGCAGCGTTGACTACGAGCAGTACTTC. This codes for CASSVDYEQYF.

This rearrangement joins TRBV4-1 to TRBJ2-1; 11 bases map to TRBD2. V gave up 8 bases and J gave up 8 bases; unmatched junction bases: 8. CDR3 length equals 14 residues. Germline values: CDR1 MGHRA, CDR2 YSYEKL. Here the CDR3 DNA reads TGCGCCAGCGGACCTAGCGGGAGGATATATGAGCAGTTCTTC. Residues: CASGPSGRIYEQFF.

V usage is TRBV30 and J usage is TRBJ1-1, with D perhaps matching TRBD1 (5 bases). Trimming took off 3 bases at V and 2 bases at J, with 10 bases between the two ends. Germline CDR1 GTSNPN, CDR2 SVGIG (reference sequence). This CDR3 region has 13 residues. The CDR3 is CAWSEQVNTEAFF. The DNA of the CDR3 is TGTGCCTGGAGCGAACAGGTTAACACTGAAGCTTTCTTT.

This chain joins TRBV4-1 and TRBJ1-4, with D maybe TRBD1 (6 bases). Per germline, CDR1 MGHRA and CDR2 YSYEKL. This CDR3 is 15 amino acids long. The V and J ends lost 4 bases and 4 bases respectively, with 13 bases between them. CDR3 sequence (DNA): TGCGCCAGCAGCCTTCTGGGACATCTTAATGAAAAACTGTTTTTT. This codes for CASSLLGHLNEKLFF.

V and J are TRBV25-1 and TRBJ2-4; perhaps TRBD1 as D (6 bases). CDR3 length equals 15 residues. Germline values: CDR1 MGHDK, CDR2 SYGVNS. V was pared by 4 bases and J by 5 bases, with 15 bases between. CDR3 coding DNA: TGTGCCAGCAGTGCATCAAGGGCAGGGGAAAACATTCAGTACTTC. This sequence encodes CASSASRAGENIQYF.

The J gene is TRBJ2-7, the V gene TRBV18; D might be TRBD2 (5 bases). The CDR3 is made up of 14 amino acids. The germline V and J ends were trimmed by 3 bases and 2 bases, with 11 bases remaining between them. The germline V gene encodes CDR1 KGHSH and CDR2 LQKENI. In nucleotides, the CDR3 is TGTGCCAGCTCACCGGAGCGACTAACCTACGAGCAGTACTTC. Its translation is CASSPERLTYEQYF.

The chain links TRBV5-6 to TRBJ1-4, with 8 bases fitting TRBD1. This CDR3 region has 15 residues. Germline V lookup: CDR1 SGHDT, CDR2 YYEEEE. Trimming removed 0 bases from V and 7 bases from J; junction bases left unmatched: 5. This CDR3 reads CASSLGQGMVEKLFF. CDR3 DNA sequence: TGTGCCAGCAGCTTGGGACAGGGGATGGTTGAAAAACTGTTTTTT.

This clone was recorded a few times. V is TRBV15 and J is TRBJ2-1, with 8 bases identical to TRBD2. J gave up 6 bases and V 3 bases, and 4 bases lay outside the gene matches. Per the germline V gene, CDR1 is LNHNV and CDR2 is YYDKDF (reference sequence). The CDR3 covers 14 residues. The CDR3 protein is CATSRSGRGNEQFF. CDR3 nucleotide sequence: TGTGCCACCAGCAGGAGCGGGAGAGGCAATGAGCAGTTCTTC.